This TCR beta chain was sequenced in a study of early T cells in non-severe SARS-CoV-2 infection. Study background: The input, bulk RNA from unsorted whole blood, was sequenced, and chains were unpaired. General study points: Using VDJdb, the matching emphasized anti-spike CD8 responses while missing private and CD4 specificities.

This clonotype was counted a few times. Its target is not known. The CDR3 sequence is 13 residues long. CDR1 is MNHEY and CDR2 is SMNVEV in the germline V gene (reference sequence). V was trimmed by 4 bases and J by 5 bases, leaving 9 bases between them. Attachment of unique molecular identifiers to individual cDNA molecules was performed. One entry per CDR3 protein results from TCRdb running MiXCR on the 5' RACE reads. The table lists about 90,000 distinct CDR3 sequences, more than 10% of them singletons. This specimen was whole blood, taken at baseline. V gene TRBV27 combines with J gene TRBJ2-4; D not resolved. The TCR originated in an adult who was a healthcare worker with PCR-confirmed SARS-CoV-2 infection or an uninfected control (not recorded which). The CDR3 region is CASSSYRENIQYF. The CDR3 nucleotides are TGTGCCAGCAGTTCCTACAGAGAAAACATTCAGTACTTC.